A selection of T cell receptor beta chains follows, all from one sample in a study of cytomegalovirus exposure and HLA in healthy donors. Sequencing was performed with immunoSEQ multiplex PCR; in TCRdb, only in-frame clones are kept and a portion is missing. The sample consists of fewer than 250,000 clones, around 75% of them appearing once. What was sequenced was PBMCs. The receptors were sampled from a woman between 25 and 40 years old in good health and CMV-seropositive. CDR3s include the opening cysteine and the closing phenylalanine or tryptophan. The order of the fields is clone size, J gene, V gene, D gene, CDR3 DNA, CDR3 protein. A D gene is named only where the DNA matches it firmly. Some rows have no size entry. The others give once, few or many, or a class for an expanded clone.

size: -
J: TRBJ2-7
V: TRBV7-6
D: -
DNA: TGTGCCAGCAGTTCGGGACTGGGCTACGAGCAGTACTTC
CDR3: CASSSGLGYEQYF

size: few
J: TRBJ2-1
V: TRBV27
D: TRBD2
DNA: TGTGCCAGCAGTTTGTCGACTAGCTATCGTGAGCAGTTCTTC
CDR3: CASSLSTSYREQFF

size: -
J: TRBJ2-1
V: TRBV6-5
D: -
DNA: TGTGCCTCCGCTAGCAGCCTTCTCGGAGTGGATGAGCAGTTCTTC
CDR3: CASASSLLGVDEQFF

size: -
J: TRBJ2-7
V: TRBV10-3
D: -
DNA: TGTGCCATCAGGACCCTGGGGAGCGTCTACGAGCAGTACTTC
CDR3: CAIRTLGSVYEQYF

size: -
J: TRBJ2-1
V: TRBV27
D: TRBD2
DNA: TGTGCCAGCTGTGGGTCCGGACTAGCGGTTTACAATGAGCAGTTCTTC
CDR3: CASCGSGLAVYNEQFF

size: -
J: TRBJ1-3
V: TRBV10-2
D: -
DNA: TGCGCCAGCGGTGTGACTATAACTGGAAACACCATATATTTT
CDR3: CASGVTITGNTIYF

size: -
J: TRBJ1-2
V: TRBV5-4
D: TRBD1
DNA: TGTGCCAGCAGCATCTTCGGGACAGGGGCGGGAGATGGCTACACCTTC
CDR3: CASSIFGTGAGDGYTF

size: few
J: TRBJ2-1
V: TRBV28
D: TRBD2
DNA: TGTGCCAGCAGTTCCTCAGCGGGAGGGAACAATGAGCAGTTCTTC
CDR3: CASSSSAGGNNEQFF

size: -
J: TRBJ2-1
V: TRBV19
D: TRBD2
DNA: TGTGCCAGTAGTATGATACTAGCGGATAACAATGAGCAGTTCTTC
CDR3: CASSMILADNNEQFF

size: few
J: TRBJ2-2
V: TRBV5-1
D: -
DNA: TGCGCCAGCAGCATGACTCCCGGAGGCGCCGGGGAGCTGTTTTTT
CDR3: CASSMTPGGAGELFF

size: -
J: TRBJ2-7
V: TRBV2
D: TRBD1
DNA: TGTGCCAGCACCAAGGACAGGGTGGGGGAGCAGTACTTC
CDR3: CASTKDRVGEQYF

size: -
J: TRBJ2-6
V: TRBV7-9
D: -
DNA: TGTGCCAGCAGCCCAGGGGAGGGGGCCAACGTCCTGACTTTC
CDR3: CASSPGEGANVLTF

size: -
J: TRBJ2-3
V: TRBV7-8
D: -
DNA: TGTGCCAGCAGCTTGGGGGCGGTCGGGGATACGCAGTATTTT
CDR3: CASSLGAVGDTQYF

size: few
J: TRBJ2-7
V: TRBV29-1
D: -
DNA: TGCAGCGTTGAGGACAGCTCCTACGAGCAGTACTTC
CDR3: CSVEDSSYEQYF

size: once
J: TRBJ2-2
V: TRBV6-5
D: TRBD1
DNA: TGTGCCAGCAGGATTAAATACAGGGGAAGCGGGGAGCTGTTTTTT
CDR3: CASRIKYRGSGELFF

size: -
J: TRBJ2-1
V: TRBV2
D: -
DNA: TGTGCCAGAGGGGCGCAAACTCGCGGAGACAATGAGCAGTTCTTC
CDR3: CARGAQTRGDNEQFF

size: -
J: TRBJ1-1
V: TRBV5-4
D: -
DNA: TGTGCCAGCAGCTTGGAGGGGGGGACTGAAGCTTTCTTT
CDR3: CASSLEGGTEAFF

size: -
J: TRBJ2-5
V: TRBV7-7
D: -
DNA: TGTGCTAGCAGCTTTAGCGGAACTAAAGAGACCCAGTACTTC
CDR3: CASSFSGTKETQYF

size: once
J: TRBJ2-7
V: TRBV7-9
D: -
DNA: TGTGCCAGCAGCTATGGTAGCAACGAGCAGTACTTC
CDR3: CASSYGSNEQYF

size: -
J: TRBJ2-1
V: TRBV5-4
D: TRBD2
DNA: TGTGCCAGCAGCTTGTTCCCCGGGACTAGCGATTACAATGAGCAGTTCTTC
CDR3: CASSLFPGTSDYNEQFF

size: few
J: TRBJ1-1
V: TRBV2
D: -
DNA: TGTGCCAGCCGTACTACAATGAACACTGAAGCTTTCTTT
CDR3: CASRTTMNTEAFF

size: few
J: TRBJ1-3
V: TRBV11-1
D: -
DNA: TGTGCCAGCAGCTACACAGGGTCTGGAAACACCATATATTTT
CDR3: CASSYTGSGNTIYF

size: -
J: TRBJ2-7
V: TRBV5-1
D: TRBD2
DNA: TGCGCCAGCAGCACCCGGGGACTAGTTCGTGATCACAACTCCTACGAGCAGTACTTC
CDR3: CASSTRGLVRDHNSYEQYF

size: once
J: TRBJ1-5
V: TRBV2
D: TRBD1
DNA: TGTGCCAGCAGCCTACAGGGGGCTCAGCCCCAGCATTTT
CDR3: CASSLQGAQPQHF

size: few
J: TRBJ2-3
V: TRBV29-1
D: -
DNA: TGCAGCGTTGGGCCCCGGGGAGGAGTAGATACGCAGTATTTT
CDR3: CSVGPRGGVDTQYF

size: -
J: TRBJ2-7
V: TRBV20-1
D: -
DNA: TGCAGTGCTCCCGATATCAGCGAGCAGTACTTC
CDR3: CSAPDISEQYF

size: -
J: TRBJ2-1
V: TRBV19
D: TRBD1
DNA: TGTGCCAGTAGTATAGCTGGACAGGGCTACAATGAGCAGTTCTTC
CDR3: CASSIAGQGYNEQFF

size: -
J: TRBJ2-6
V: TRBV19
D: TRBD1
DNA: TGTGCCAGTACCCCGACAGGGAGATTTAGCTCTGGGGCCAACGTCCTGACTTTC
CDR3: CASTPTGRFSSGANVLTF

size: -
J: TRBJ1-5
V: TRBV19
D: TRBD1
DNA: TGTGCCAGTAGTACCGGGACAGGGGGTAATCAGCCCCAGCATTTT
CDR3: CASSTGTGGNQPQHF

size: -
J: TRBJ2-5
V: TRBV10-2
D: -
DNA: TGCGCCAGCAGTAACTTGATCCAAGAGACCCAGTACTTC
CDR3: CASSNLIQETQYF

size: -
J: TRBJ2-7
V: TRBV6-1
D: TRBD2
DNA: TGTGCCAGCCGACTCCTGACTAGCGGGACTTACGAGCAGTACTTC
CDR3: CASRLLTSGTYEQYF

size: -
J: TRBJ2-1
V: TRBV11-3
D: -
DNA: TGTGCCAGCAGCCCTGACTCGGGCTCCTACAATGAGCAGTTCTTC
CDR3: CASSPDSGSYNEQFF

size: -
J: TRBJ2-7
V: TRBV4-1
D: -
DNA: TGCGCCAGCAGCCAAGCCCGGGGTAGGCGCGAGCAGTACTTC
CDR3: CASSQARGRREQYF

size: few
J: TRBJ1-1
V: TRBV12-5
D: -
DNA: TGTGCTAGTGGTTTGGGGCCGGGAACTGAAGCTTTCTTT
CDR3: CASGLGPGTEAFF

size: -
J: TRBJ2-1
V: TRBV9
D: -
DNA: TGTGCCAGCAGCGTAGCTCTCAGTGAGCAGTTCTTC
CDR3: CASSVALSEQFF

size: -
J: TRBJ2-1
V: TRBV6-5
D: TRBD2
DNA: TGTGCCAGCAGCCCCGCGGGGGGCGCTTACAATGAGCAGTTCTTC
CDR3: CASSPAGGAYNEQFF

size: few
J: TRBJ2-2
V: TRBV28
D: TRBD1
DNA: TGTGCCAGCAGCACGGGACAGGGGGCGGGCACCGGGGAGCTGTTTTTT
CDR3: CASSTGQGAGTGELFF

size: -
J: TRBJ2-5
V: TRBV6-5
D: -
DNA: TGTGCCAGCAGCCAATTATTGTCGGACCAAGAGACCCAGTACTTC
CDR3: CASSQLLSDQETQYF

size: -
J: TRBJ2-7
V: TRBV5-5
D: TRBD2
DNA: TGTGCCAGCAGCTTGTTTGCGGGAGGACTGTACGAGCAGTACTTC
CDR3: CASSLFAGGLYEQYF

size: -
J: TRBJ1-6
V: TRBV28
D: TRBD1
DNA: TGTGCCAGCAGCCAGACAGGGACCCTCCGAGATTCACCCCTCCACTTT
CDR3: CASSQTGTLRDSPLHF

size: -
J: TRBJ2-5
V: TRBV5-4
D: TRBD2
DNA: TGTGCCAGCAGCTTGAAACTAGCGGGAGCTGAGACCCAGTACTTC
CDR3: CASSLKLAGAETQYF

size: few
J: TRBJ1-1
V: TRBV6-6
D: -
DNA: TGTGCCAGCAGTTACTCCAGGACGGACATGAACACTGAAGCTTTCTTT
CDR3: CASSYSRTDMNTEAFF

size: -
J: TRBJ2-7
V: TRBV28
D: TRBD2
DNA: TGTGCCAGCAGTTTATCGGGGGGGCCGACCTACGAGCAGTACTTC
CDR3: CASSLSGGPTYEQYF

size: -
J: TRBJ1-5
V: TRBV28
D: -
DNA: TGTGCCAGCAGTTCCGGACAGCCTAATCAGCCCCAGCATTTT
CDR3: CASSSGQPNQPQHF

size: -
J: TRBJ1-1
V: TRBV28
D: TRBD1
DNA: TGTGCCAGCAGTATGAGGGACAGATTGAACACTGAAGCTTTCTTT
CDR3: CASSMRDRLNTEAFF

size: -
J: TRBJ1-1
V: TRBV6-5
D: TRBD1
DNA: TGTGCCAGCAGTTACACAACGACAGGGGGGTACGCTTTCTTT
CDR3: CASSYTTTGGYAFF

size: -
J: TRBJ2-3
V: TRBV25-1
D: TRBD2
DNA: TGTGCCAGCAGTGAAAGTCTAGCGGGGAGCACAGATACGCAGTATTTT
CDR3: CASSESLAGSTDTQYF

size: -
J: TRBJ2-2
V: TRBV7-2
D: -
DNA: TGTGCCAGCAGCTTAGTGGCACACCTGAACACCGGGGAGCTGTTTTTT
CDR3: CASSLVAHLNTGELFF

size: -
J: TRBJ2-5
V: TRBV11-2
D: -
DNA: TGTGCCAGCAGCTCTCTTAGGAGCGGAAAACAAGAGACCCAGTACTTC
CDR3: CASSSLRSGKQETQYF

size: -
J: TRBJ1-2
V: TRBV19
D: TRBD1
DNA: TGTGCCAGTAGCCCACTGGCCTCGACAGGGTCATATGGCTACACCTTC
CDR3: CASSPLASTGSYGYTF

size: -
J: TRBJ2-3
V: TRBV18
D: TRBD2
DNA: TGTGCCAGCTCACAGACTAGCGGGAGCACAGATACGCAGTATTTT
CDR3: CASSQTSGSTDTQYF

size: -
J: TRBJ2-3
V: TRBV28
D: -
DNA: TGTGCCAGCAGTTTAGGCCTAGAACGCACAGATACGCAGTATTTT
CDR3: CASSLGLERTDTQYF

size: -
J: TRBJ2-5
V: TRBV6-5
D: -
DNA: TGTGCCAGCAGTCGACTGACGACCCAAGAGACCCAGTACTTC
CDR3: CASSRLTTQETQYF